The text below deals with one TCR beta chain. Antigen: not known. The entry originates in a study of T cell responses to AZD1222 COVID-19 vaccine. Study-level points and caveats: Rises in breadth and depth of Spike-specific TCRs came after two AZD1222 doses. Most donors were white British, females outnumbered males, and clonal diversity was possibly underestimated.

The table came from immunoSEQ multiplex PCR; TCRdb's copy has only in-frame clones and leaves some out. The sample lists around 120,000 clones, roughly 90% occurring once. This CDR3 has 18 amino acids. V gave up 4 bases and J gave up 0 bases; unmatched junction bases: 9. CDR1 SGHKS and CDR2 YYEKEE come from the germline V gene (reference sequence). The J gene is TRBJ2-6, the V gene TRBV5-5; 8 positions match TRBD1. Sample: peripheral blood, taken on day 0 of AZD1222 vaccination. The clonotype was recovered from an adult in good health. CDR3 in DNA: TGTGCCAGCAGCCCACCTAGGACAGGGATCTCTGGGGCCAACGTCCTGACTTTC. It is translated as CASSPPRTGISGANVLTF.